Following are 3 T cell receptor beta chains from one sample sequenced in a study of cytomegalovirus exposure and HLA in healthy donors. Clones were read by immunoSEQ multiplex PCR, and TCRdb kept only the in-frame ones, dropping some. The table includes 190,000 or so clones, about four fifths detected once. Source material: PBMCs. The receptors originated from a woman in her late teens or twenties in good health and CMV-seropositive.

This clone showed up just once. The J gene is TRBJ1-5, the V gene TRBV2; D call uncertain. The ends were cut back, 3 bases at V and 7 bases at J, with 10 bases in the middle. CDR3 length equals 13 residues. Germline lookup yields CDR1 SNHLY and CDR2 FYNNEI. CDR3 region: CASSESGFQPQHF. CDR3 sequence (DNA): TGTGCCAGCAGTGAGTCCGGGTTCCAGCCCCAGCATTTT.

Concerning this clone: The sample carries other DNA sequences with the same CDR3. V usage is TRBV5-1 and J usage is TRBJ1-1; D is unclear. Germline assignment: CDR1 SGHRS and CDR2 YFSETQ. Trimming pared 1 base from V and 1 base from J, leaving 5 bases between. The CDR3 consists of 13 residues. The CDR3 loop reads CASSLSTNTEAFF. The CDR3 DNA reads TGCGCCAGCAGCTTGAGCACGAACACTGAAGCTTTCTTT.

The chain links TRBV6-1 to TRBJ2-1; TRBD2 is a possible D gene (6 bases). Trimming removed 6 bases at V and 6 bases at J, with 18 bases between. Germline V gene data show CDR1 as MNHNS and CDR2 as SASEGT. The CDR3 has 15 residues. The CDR3 sequence: CASRDLVRESNEQFF. The DNA of the CDR3 is TGTGCCAGCAGAGATCTCGTACGGGAGAGCAATGAGCAGTTCTTC.